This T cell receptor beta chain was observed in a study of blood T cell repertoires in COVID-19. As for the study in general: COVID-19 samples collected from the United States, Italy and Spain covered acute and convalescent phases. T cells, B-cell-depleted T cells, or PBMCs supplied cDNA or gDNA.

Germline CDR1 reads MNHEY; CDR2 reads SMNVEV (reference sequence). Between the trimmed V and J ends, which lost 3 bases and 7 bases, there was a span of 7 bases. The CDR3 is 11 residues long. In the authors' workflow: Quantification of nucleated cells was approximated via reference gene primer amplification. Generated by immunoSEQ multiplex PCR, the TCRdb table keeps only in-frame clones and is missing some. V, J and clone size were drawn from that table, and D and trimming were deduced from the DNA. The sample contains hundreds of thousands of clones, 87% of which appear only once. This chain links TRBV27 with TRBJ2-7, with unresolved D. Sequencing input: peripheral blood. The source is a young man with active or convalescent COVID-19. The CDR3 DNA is TGTGCCAGCAGTTTGGGCCCGGAGCAGTACTTC. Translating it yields CASSLGPEQYF.